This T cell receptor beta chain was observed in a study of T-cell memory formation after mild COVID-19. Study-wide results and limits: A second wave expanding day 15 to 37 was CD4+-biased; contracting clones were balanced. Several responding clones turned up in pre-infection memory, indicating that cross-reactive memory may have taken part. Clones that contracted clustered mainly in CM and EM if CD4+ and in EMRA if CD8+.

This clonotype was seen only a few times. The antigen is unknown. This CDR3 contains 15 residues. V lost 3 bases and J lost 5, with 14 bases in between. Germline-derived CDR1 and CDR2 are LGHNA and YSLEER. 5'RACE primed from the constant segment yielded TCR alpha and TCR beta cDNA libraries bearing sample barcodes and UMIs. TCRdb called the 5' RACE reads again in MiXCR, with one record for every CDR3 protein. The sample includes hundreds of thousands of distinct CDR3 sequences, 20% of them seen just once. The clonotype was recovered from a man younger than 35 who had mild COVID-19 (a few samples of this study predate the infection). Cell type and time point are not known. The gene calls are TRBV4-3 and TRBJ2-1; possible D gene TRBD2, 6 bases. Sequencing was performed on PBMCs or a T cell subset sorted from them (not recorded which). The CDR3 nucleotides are TGCGCCAGCAGCCACGTAGCAGGAGGGGACAATGAGCAGTTCTTC. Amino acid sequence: CASSHVAGGDNEQFF.